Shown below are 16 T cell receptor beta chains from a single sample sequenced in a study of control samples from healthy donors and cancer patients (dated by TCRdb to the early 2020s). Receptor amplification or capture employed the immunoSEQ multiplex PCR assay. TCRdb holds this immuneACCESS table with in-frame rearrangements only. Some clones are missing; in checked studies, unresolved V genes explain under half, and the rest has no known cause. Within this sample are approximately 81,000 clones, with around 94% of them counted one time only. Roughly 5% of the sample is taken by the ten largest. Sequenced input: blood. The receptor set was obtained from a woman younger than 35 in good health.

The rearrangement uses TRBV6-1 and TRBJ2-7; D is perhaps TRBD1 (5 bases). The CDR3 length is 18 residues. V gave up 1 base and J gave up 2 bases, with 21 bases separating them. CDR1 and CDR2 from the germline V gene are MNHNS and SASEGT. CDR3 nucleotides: TGTGCCAGCAGTGAAGAAATCCGCGACAGCCGAAATACCTACGAGCAGTACTTC. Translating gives CASSEEIRDSRNTYEQYF.

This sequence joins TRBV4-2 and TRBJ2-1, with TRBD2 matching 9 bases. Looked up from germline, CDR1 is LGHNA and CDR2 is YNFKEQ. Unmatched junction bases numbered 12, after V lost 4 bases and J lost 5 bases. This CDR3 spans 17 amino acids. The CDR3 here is CASSPIAGTSRDNEQFF. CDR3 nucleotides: TGTGCCAGCAGCCCGATAGCCGGGACTAGCAGAGACAATGAGCAGTTCTTC.

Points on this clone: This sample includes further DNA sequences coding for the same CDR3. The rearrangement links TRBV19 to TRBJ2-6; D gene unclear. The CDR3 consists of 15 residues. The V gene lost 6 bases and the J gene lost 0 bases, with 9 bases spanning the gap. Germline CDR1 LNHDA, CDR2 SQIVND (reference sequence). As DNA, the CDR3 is TGTGCCAGTAGAACAGATCGCTCTGGGGCCAACGTCCTGACTTTC. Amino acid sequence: CASRTDRSGANVLTF.

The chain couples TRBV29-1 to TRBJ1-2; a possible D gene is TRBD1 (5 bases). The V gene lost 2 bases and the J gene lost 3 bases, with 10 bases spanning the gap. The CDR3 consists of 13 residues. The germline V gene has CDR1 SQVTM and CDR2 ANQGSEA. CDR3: CSVESREDYGYTF. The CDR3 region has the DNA TGCAGCGTTGAATCCAGGGAGGACTATGGCTACACCTTC.

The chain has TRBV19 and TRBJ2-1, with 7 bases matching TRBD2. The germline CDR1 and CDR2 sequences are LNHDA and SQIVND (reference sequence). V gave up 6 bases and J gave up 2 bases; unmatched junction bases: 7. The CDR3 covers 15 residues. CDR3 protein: CASRGSGIPYNEQFF. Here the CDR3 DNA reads TGTGCCAGTAGAGGGAGCGGGATACCCTACAATGAGCAGTTCTTC.

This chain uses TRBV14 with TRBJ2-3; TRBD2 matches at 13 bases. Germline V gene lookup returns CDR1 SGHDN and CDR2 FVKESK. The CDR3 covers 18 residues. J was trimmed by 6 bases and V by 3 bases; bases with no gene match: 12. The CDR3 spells CASSHLLPLAGGLDTQYF. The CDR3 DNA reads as TGTGCCAGCAGCCACCTCCTGCCACTAGCGGGGGGGCTGGATACGCAGTATTTT.

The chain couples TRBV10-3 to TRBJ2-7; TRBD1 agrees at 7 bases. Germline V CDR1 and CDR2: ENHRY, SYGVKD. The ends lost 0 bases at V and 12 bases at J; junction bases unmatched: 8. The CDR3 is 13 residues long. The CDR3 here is CAISESLQGLRYF. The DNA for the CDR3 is TGTGCCATCAGTGAGTCGTTACAGGGGCTGAGGTACTTC.

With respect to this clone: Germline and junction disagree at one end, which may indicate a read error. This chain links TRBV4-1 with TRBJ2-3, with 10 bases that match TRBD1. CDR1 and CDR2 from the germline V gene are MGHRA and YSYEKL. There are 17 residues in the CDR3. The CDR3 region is CASSQVGTGDCDRYAVF. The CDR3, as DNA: TGCGCCAGCAGCCAAGTTGGGACAGGGGATTGTGACAGATACGCAGTATTT.

CDR3 nucleotides: TGCGCCAGCACCCCCCGCTTGGGACAGGGAAATAACTATGGCTACACCTTC. It is translated as CASTPRLGQGNNYGYTF. The chain carries TRBV23-1 and TRBJ1-2; 9 nucleotides agree with TRBD1. TRBV23-1 is an open reading frame whose function is uncertain. The V segment lost 7 bases and the J segment 1 base; nucleotides outside the gene matches: 13. This CDR3 comprises 17 residues.

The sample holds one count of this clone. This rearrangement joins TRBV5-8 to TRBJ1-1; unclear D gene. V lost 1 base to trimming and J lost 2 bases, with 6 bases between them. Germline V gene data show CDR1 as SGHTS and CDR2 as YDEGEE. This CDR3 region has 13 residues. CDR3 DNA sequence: TGTGCCAGCAGCTTGACAGCTAACACTGAAGCTTTCTTT. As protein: CASSLTANTEAFF.

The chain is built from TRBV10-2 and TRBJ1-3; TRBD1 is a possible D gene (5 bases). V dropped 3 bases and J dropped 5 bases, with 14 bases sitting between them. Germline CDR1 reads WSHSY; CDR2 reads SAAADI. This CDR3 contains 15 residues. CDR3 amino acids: CASSDSWGGRNTIYF. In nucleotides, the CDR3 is TGCGCCAGCAGTGATTCGTGGGGGGGGAGAAACACCATATATTTT.

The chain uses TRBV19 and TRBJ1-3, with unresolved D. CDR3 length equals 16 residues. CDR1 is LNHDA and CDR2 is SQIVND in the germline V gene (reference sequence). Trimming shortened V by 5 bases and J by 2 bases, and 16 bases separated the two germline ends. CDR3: CASSHRIRDTGNTIYF. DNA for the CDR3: TGTGCCAGTAGTCACCGCATTAGGGATACTGGAAACACCATATATTTT.

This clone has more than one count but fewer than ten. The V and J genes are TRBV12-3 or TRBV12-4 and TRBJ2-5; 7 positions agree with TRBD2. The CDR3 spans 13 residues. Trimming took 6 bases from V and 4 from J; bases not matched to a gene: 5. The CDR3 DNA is TGTGCCAGCAGCCTAGGGGAGGGAGAGACCCAGTACTTC. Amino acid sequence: CASSLGEGETQYF.

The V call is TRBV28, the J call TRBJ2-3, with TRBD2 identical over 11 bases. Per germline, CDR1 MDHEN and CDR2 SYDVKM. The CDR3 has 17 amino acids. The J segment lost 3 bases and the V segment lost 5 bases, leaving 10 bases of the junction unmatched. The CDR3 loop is CASSPPTSGALTDTQYF. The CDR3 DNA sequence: TGTGCCAGCAGTCCTCCGACTAGCGGGGCACTTACAGATACGCAGTATTTT.

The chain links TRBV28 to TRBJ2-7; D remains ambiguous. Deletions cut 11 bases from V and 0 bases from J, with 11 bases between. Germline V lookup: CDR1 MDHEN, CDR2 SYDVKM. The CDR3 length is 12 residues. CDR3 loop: CASAQDSYEQYF. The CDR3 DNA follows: TGTGCCTCGGCCCAGGACTCCTACGAGCAGTACTTC.

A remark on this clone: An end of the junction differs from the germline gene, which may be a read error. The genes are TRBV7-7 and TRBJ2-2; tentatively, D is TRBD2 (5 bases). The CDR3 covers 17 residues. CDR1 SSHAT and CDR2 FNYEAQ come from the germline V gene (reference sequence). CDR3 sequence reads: CASSSKARGGYTGELFF. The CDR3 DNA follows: TGTGCTAGCAGCTCAAAAGCCCGAGGCGGGTACACCGGGGAGCTGTTTTTT.